This T cell receptor beta chain was recovered during a study of beta chain features in type 1 diabetes. Points from the study as a whole: For cells with high TCR expression, cDNA sequencing could yield over-representation. Diminished insertions and augmented deletions at VDJ junctions characterized type 1 diabetes patients. TCRB repertoires of naive, central memory and Treg cells appeared more similar among patients than among healthy donors. When Type 1 diabetes patients were examined, their TCRB CDR3s proved moderately but significantly shorter in all four CD4+ subsets.

Sorting with CD45RO/CCR7/CD25/CD127/CD95/CD27 yielded naive, central memory, regulatory and stem-like memory CD4+ cells. About this clone: Its target is unknown.

The authors reverse transcribed all of the isolated RNA, so sequencing captured expressed TCRB transcripts. The method was immunoSEQ multiplex PCR; TCRdb's version includes in-frame clones alone and lacks a portion of them. The data contain 400,000 or so clones, 10% to 15% of them singletons. This clonotype originated in a woman in her late teens or twenties with type 1 diabetes. The material sequenced was naive CD4+ T cells from blood.

CDR3 DNA sequence: TGCAGCGTGGGGACGGGACAGGGGGTTGTCCCGCAGTATTTT. It is translated as CSVGTGQGVVPQYF. This chain uses TRBV29-1 with TRBJ2-3, with TRBD1 matching over 11 bases. V gave up 6 bases and J gave up 10 bases; unmatched junction bases: 12. In germline, CDR1 is SQVTM, CDR2 ANQGSEA. The CDR3 is made up of 14 amino acids.